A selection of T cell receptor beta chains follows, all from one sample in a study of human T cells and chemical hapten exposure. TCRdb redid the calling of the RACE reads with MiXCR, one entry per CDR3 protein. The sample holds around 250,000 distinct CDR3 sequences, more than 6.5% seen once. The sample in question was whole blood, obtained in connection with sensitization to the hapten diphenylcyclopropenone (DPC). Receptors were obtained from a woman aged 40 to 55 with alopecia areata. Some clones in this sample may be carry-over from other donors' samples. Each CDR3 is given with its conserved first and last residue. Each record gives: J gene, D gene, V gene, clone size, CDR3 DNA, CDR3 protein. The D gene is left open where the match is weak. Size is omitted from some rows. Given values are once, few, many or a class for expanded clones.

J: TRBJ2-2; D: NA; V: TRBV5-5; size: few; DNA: TGTGCCAGCAGCTTGAAGGTCGTGGCAGGGTTAGACACCGGGGAGCTGTTTTTT; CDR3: CASSLKVVAGLDTGELFF
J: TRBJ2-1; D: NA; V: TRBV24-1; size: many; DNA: TGTGCCACCAGTGATGCCGGGACAATCAATGAGCAGTTCTTC; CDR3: CATSDAGTINEQFF
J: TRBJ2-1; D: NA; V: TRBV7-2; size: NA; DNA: TGTGCCAGCAGCCCAATGGACATTAAATCCTACAATGAGCAGTTCTTC; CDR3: CASSPMDIKSYNEQFF
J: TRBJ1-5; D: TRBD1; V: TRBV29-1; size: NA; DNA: TGCAGCGTCAACAGGGGGCCAAGCAATCAGCCCCAGCATTTT; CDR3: CSVNRGPSNQPQHF
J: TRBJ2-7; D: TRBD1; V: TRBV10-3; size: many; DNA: TGTGCCATCAGTGAGACTACAGGGGGCTCCTACGAGCAGTACTTC; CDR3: CAISETTGGSYEQYF
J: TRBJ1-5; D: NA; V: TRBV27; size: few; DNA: TGTGCCAGAGTGGGGGCGTCCGGCAATCAGCCCCAGCATTTT; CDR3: CARVGASGNQPQHF
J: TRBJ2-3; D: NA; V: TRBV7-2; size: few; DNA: TGTGCCAGCAGCTTAATCGGGCAGAATACGCAGTATTTT; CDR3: CASSLIGQNTQYF
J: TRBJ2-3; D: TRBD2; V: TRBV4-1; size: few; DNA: TGCGCCAGCAGCCAAGATCTCGGAGTAGCGGGACCCGGAGATACGCAGTATTTT; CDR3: CASSQDLGVAGPGDTQYF
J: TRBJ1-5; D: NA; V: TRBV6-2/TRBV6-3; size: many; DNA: TGTGCCAGCAGTTACGACAGTAGCAATCAGCCCCAGCATTTT; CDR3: CASSYDSSNQPQHF
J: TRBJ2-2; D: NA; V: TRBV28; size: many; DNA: TGTGCCAGCAGTACCCCTACCGGGGAGCTGTTTTTT; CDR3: CASSTPTGELFF
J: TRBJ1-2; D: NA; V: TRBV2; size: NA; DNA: TGTGCCAGCGGTGGAACAGGGTATGGCTACACCTTC; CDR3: CASGGTGYGYTF
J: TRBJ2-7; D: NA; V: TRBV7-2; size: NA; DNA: TGTGCCAGCAGCTTAGCGCACTCTTTACGAGGGCAGTACTTC; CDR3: CASSLAHSLRGQYF
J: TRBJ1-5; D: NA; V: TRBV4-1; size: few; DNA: TGCGCCAGCAGTGCGGGAGGCGGGAGCAATCAGCCCCAGCATTTT; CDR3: CASSAGGGSNQPQHF
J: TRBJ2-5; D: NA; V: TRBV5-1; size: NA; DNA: TGCGCCAGCAGCTTGGCCCCTAGCTCGGGGGAGACCCAGTACTTC; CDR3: CASSLAPSSGETQYF
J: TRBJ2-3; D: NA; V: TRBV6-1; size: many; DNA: TGTGCCACCCGGACTAGCACAGATACGCAGTATTTT; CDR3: CATRTSTDTQYF
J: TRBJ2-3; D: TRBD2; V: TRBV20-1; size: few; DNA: TGCAGTGCTGGAGGACTAGCGGGAGTGACAGATACGCAGTATTTT; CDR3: CSAGGLAGVTDTQYF
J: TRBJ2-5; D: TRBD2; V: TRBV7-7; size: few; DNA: TGTGCTAGCAGCTTAGCGGGACTAGAGACGGCGACCCAGTACTTC; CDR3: CASSLAGLETATQYF
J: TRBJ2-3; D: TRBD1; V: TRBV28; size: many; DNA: TGTGCCAGCAGTTTGGGGACAGGGGAAAATACGCAGTATTTT; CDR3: CASSLGTGENTQYF
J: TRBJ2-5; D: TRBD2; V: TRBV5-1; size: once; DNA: TGCGCCAGCAGCTTGAGACTAGCGGGCCCAGAGACCCAGTACTTC; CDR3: CASSLRLAGPETQYF
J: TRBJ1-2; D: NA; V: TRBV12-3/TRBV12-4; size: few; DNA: TGTGCCAGCAGTTTACGCGGGTCCTCACCTTATGGCTACACCTTC; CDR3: CASSLRGSSPYGYTF
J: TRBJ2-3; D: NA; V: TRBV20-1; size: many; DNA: TGCAGTGCTAGCTACGTGGGAACAGATACGCAGTATTTT; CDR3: CSASYVGTDTQYF
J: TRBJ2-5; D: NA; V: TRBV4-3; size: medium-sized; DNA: TGCGCCAGCAGCCAGGGTACAGGGACTCAAGAGACCCAGTACTTC; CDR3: CASSQGTGTQETQYF
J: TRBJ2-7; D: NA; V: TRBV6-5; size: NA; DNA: TGTGCCAGCAGTAAGCCGACTGAGACCTACGAGCAGTACTTC; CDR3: CASSKPTETYEQYF
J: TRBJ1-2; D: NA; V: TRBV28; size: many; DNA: TGTGCCAGCAGTTTAAGGGTTAACTATGGCTACACCTTC; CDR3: CASSLRVNYGYTF
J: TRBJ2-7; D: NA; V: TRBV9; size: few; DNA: TGTGCCAGCAGCTCAGAAGGGGACGGGATCTACGAGCAGTACTTC; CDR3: CASSSEGDGIYEQYF
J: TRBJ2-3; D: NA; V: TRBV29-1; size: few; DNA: TGCAGCGTTGGAAAGAGCGGCCCCACAGATACGCAGTATTTT; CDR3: CSVGKSGPTDTQYF
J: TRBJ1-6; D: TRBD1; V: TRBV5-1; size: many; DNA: TGCGCCAGCAGCTTGAAAGGACAGGGGGGTTCACCCCTCCACTTT; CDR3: CASSLKGQGGSPLHF
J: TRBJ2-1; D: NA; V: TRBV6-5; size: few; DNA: TGTGCCAGCAGTTCACCCGCGATGCGCAATGAGCAGTTCTTC; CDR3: CASSSPAMRNEQFF
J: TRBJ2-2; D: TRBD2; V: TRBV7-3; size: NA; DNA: TGTGCCAGCAGCTTAAACTCGGCGGGAGCCAGCGGGGAGCTGTTTTTT; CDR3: CASSLNSAGASGELFF
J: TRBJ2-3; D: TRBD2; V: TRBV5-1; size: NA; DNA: TGCGCCAGCAGCTTGAATGGGGGGGACCCGACGGATACGCAGTATTTT; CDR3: CASSLNGGDPTDTQYF
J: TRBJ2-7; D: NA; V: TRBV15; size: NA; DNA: TGTGCCACCAGCAGAGTACGTATTACGGGCGCCCACTCCTACGAGCAGTACTTC; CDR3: CATSRVRITGAHSYEQYF
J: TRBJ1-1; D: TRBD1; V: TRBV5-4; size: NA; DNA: TGTGCCAGCAGCAAATCCGGGACAGGGGGCGTCTCGGGCACTGAAGCTTTCTTT; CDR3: CASSKSGTGGVSGTEAFF
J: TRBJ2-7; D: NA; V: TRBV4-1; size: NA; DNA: TGCGCCAGCAGCCAAGCCCAGGAGAGCTACGAGCAGTACTTC; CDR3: CASSQAQESYEQYF
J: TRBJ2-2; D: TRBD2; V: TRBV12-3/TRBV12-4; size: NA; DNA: TGTGCCAGCAGACCGACTCGCGATCATAGCGGGTACACCGGGGAGCTGTTTTTT; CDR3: CASRPTRDHSGYTGELFF
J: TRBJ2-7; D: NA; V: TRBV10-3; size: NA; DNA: TGTGCCATCAGTGACGGACAAAGCGGGTCCTACGAGCAGTACTTC; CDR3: CAISDGQSGSYEQYF
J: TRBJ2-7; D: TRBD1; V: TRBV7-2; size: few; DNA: TGTGCCAGCAGCTTCGCCGGGACAGGACGGGACGAGCAGTACTTC; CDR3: CASSFAGTGRDEQYF
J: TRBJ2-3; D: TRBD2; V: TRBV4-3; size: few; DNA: TGCGCCAGCAGCCGAGAAGTGACTAGCGGGAGACCGAGCACAGATACGCAGTATTTT; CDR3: CASSREVTSGRPSTDTQYF
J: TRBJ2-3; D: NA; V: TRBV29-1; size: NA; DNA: TGCAGCGTTGAACAGGGAAGGAGAGATACGCAGTATTTT; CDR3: CSVEQGRRDTQYF
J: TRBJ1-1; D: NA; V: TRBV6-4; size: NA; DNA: TGTGCCAGCAGAAGGAGTCCGGAGGCCACTGAAGCTTTCTTT; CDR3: CASRRSPEATEAFF
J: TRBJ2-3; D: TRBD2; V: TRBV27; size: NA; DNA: TGTGCCAGCAGTCCACGGACTAGCAGTTTTTTACGAGATACGCAGTATTTT; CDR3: CASSPRTSSFLRDTQYF
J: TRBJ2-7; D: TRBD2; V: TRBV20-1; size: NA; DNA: TGCAGTGCTAGGGAGGGACTAGCGGGAAAGTACGAGCAGTACTTC; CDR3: CSAREGLAGKYEQYF
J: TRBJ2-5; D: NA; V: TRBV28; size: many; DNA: TGTGCCAGCAGTCTCGTAAACGCCCACCAAGAGACCCAGTACTTC; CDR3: CASSLVNAHQETQYF
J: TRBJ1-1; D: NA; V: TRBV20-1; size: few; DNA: TGCAGTGCTAGAAGGGGGGGCGAAGGGGAAGCTTTCTTT; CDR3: CSARRGGEGEAFF
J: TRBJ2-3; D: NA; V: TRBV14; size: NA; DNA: TGTGCCAGCAGCCAAGATCAGGGAGCCCGGACGCAGTATTTT; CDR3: CASSQDQGARTQYF
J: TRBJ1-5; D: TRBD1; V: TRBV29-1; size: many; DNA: TGCAGCGTTGCAGGGGGTGAATATCAGCCCCAGCATTTT; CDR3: CSVAGGEYQPQHF
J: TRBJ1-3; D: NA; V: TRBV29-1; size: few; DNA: TGCAGCGTTGATAGCGGGGGGCTTGGAAACACCATATATTTT; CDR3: CSVDSGGLGNTIYF
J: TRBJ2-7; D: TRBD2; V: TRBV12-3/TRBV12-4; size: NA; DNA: TGTGCCAGCAGCCTATCGAGCGGGAGGCCCGAGCAGTACTTC; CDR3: CASSLSSGRPEQYF
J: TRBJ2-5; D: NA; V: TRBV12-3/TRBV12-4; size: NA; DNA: TGTGCCAGCAGATATACAAACGGCCAAGAGACCCAGTACTTC; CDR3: CASRYTNGQETQYF
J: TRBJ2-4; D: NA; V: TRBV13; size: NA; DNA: TGTGCCAGCAGCCCCCTAGGGCTGGGGCAAGCCAAAAACATTCAGTACTTC; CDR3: CASSPLGLGQAKNIQYF
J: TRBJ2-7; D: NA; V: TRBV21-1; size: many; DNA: TGTGCCAGCAGCAAAGCAAAGGGGGCAGGGCTAAACTACGAGCAGTACTTC; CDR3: CASSKAKGAGLNYEQYF
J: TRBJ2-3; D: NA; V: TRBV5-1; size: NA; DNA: TGCGCCAGCAGCTTGGGGCCATCCTCAGATACGCAGTATTTT; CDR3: CASSLGPSSDTQYF
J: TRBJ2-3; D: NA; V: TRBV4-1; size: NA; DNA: TGCGCCAGCAGCCAAGGCCCCCCTAGCGCTAGCACAGATACGCAGTATTTT; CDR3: CASSQGPPSASTDTQYF
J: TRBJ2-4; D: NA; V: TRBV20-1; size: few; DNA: TGCAGTGCCAGACCCTCGGACAGCCTAATCAACATTCAGTACTTC; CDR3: CSARPSDSLINIQYF
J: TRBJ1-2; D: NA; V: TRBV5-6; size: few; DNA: TGTGCCAGCAGCCAATCCCCGGGACACCCTAACTATGGCTACACCTTC; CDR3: CASSQSPGHPNYGYTF
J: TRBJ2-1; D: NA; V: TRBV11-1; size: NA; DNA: TGTGCCAGCAGCTTAGCGCTTGGTGGGAATGAGCAGTTCTTC; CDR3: CASSLALGGNEQFF
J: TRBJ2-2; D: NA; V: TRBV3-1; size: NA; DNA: TGTGCCAGCAGCCAATCGCTTGCCGGGGAGCTGTTTTTT; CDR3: CASSQSLAGELFF
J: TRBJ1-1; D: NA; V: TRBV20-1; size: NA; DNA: TGCAGTGGCTTCGGGAACACTGAAGCTTTCTTT; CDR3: CSGFGNTEAFF
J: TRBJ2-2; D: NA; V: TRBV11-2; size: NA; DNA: TGTGCCAGCAGCCCTGAAGCCGGGGAGCTGTTTTTT; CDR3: CASSPEAGELFF
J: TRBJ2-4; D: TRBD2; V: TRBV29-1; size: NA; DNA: TGCAGCGTTGGACTAGCGGGAGCTTCCGCCATTCAGTACTTC; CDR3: CSVGLAGASAIQYF
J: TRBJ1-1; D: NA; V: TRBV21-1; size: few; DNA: TGTGCCAGCATCGGGAACACTGAAGCTTTCTTT; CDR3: CASIGNTEAFF